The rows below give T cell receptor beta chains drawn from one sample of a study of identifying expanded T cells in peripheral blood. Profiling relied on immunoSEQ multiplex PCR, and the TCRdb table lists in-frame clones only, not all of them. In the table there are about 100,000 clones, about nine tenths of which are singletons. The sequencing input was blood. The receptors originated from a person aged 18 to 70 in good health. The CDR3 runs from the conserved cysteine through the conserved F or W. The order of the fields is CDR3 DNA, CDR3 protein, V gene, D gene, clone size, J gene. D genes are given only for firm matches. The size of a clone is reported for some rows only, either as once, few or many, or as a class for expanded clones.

CDR3nt: TGTGCCACCGCCCGCCGGGACAGGCAAAATGAAAAACTGTTTTTT
CDR3aa: CATARRDRQNEKLFF
v_gene: TRBV5-4
d_gene: TRBD1
abundance: -
j_gene: TRBJ1-4

CDR3nt: TGTGCCAGCAGTCGTCCGGGACTAGGAATCGAGCAGTACTTC
CDR3aa: CASSRPGLGIEQYF
v_gene: TRBV27
d_gene: TRBD2
abundance: -
j_gene: TRBJ2-7

CDR3nt: TGTGCCAGCAGCATCGACAGGGCTTCCAATCAGCCCCAGCATTTT
CDR3aa: CASSIDRASNQPQHF
v_gene: TRBV5-5
d_gene: TRBD1
abundance: -
j_gene: TRBJ1-5

CDR3nt: TGTGCCAGCAGTTTTCGGACAGGATTCGGGGAGCTGTTTTTT
CDR3aa: CASSFRTGFGELFF
v_gene: TRBV28
d_gene: TRBD1
abundance: -
j_gene: TRBJ2-2

CDR3nt: TGTGCCAGCAGCGTAAATGGGGATAGCTCCTACAATGAGCAGTTCTTC
CDR3aa: CASSVNGDSSYNEQFF
v_gene: TRBV9
d_gene: -
abundance: -
j_gene: TRBJ2-1

CDR3nt: TGTGCCAGCAGACCCGGGAAGGGGTTATACGAGCAGTACTTC
CDR3aa: CASRPGKGLYEQYF
v_gene: TRBV28
d_gene: -
abundance: -
j_gene: TRBJ2-7

CDR3nt: TGTGCCAGCAGCAAAAAACCCGGACCGTTTCCGAATGGCTACACCTTC
CDR3aa: CASSKKPGPFPNGYTF
v_gene: TRBV21-1
d_gene: -
abundance: few
j_gene: TRBJ1-2

CDR3nt: TGTGCCAGCTCACCACCTGACAGGGGAAATGAAAAACTGTTTTTT
CDR3aa: CASSPPDRGNEKLFF
v_gene: TRBV18
d_gene: TRBD1
abundance: -
j_gene: TRBJ1-4

CDR3nt: TGTGCCAGCAGCCCACGGGGTGCCACCGGGGAGCTGTTTTTT
CDR3aa: CASSPRGATGELFF
v_gene: TRBV7-3
d_gene: -
abundance: -
j_gene: TRBJ2-2

CDR3nt: TGTGCCAGCAGCGAACCCGGGCGCAGGGGGCCGAATCAGCCCCAGCATTTT
CDR3aa: CASSEPGRRGPNQPQHF
v_gene: TRBV11-3
d_gene: TRBD1
abundance: -
j_gene: TRBJ1-5

CDR3nt: TGTGCCTGGAGTCGGTGGGGACAGCAGTACTTC
CDR3aa: CAWSRWGQQYF
v_gene: TRBV30
d_gene: -
abundance: -
j_gene: TRBJ2-7

CDR3nt: TGTGCCAGCAGCCAAGAACAACGATCAGGGGCCAACGTCCTGACTTTC
CDR3aa: CASSQEQRSGANVLTF
v_gene: TRBV4-2
d_gene: -
abundance: -
j_gene: TRBJ2-6

CDR3nt: TGCGCCAGCAGCCAAGACGGCGGGCCGGCCTACGAGCAGTACTTC
CDR3aa: CASSQDGGPAYEQYF
v_gene: TRBV4-1
d_gene: -
abundance: -
j_gene: TRBJ2-7

CDR3nt: TGTGCCAGCAAGAGGGGGCCGAAGGAGACCCAGTACTTC
CDR3aa: CASKRGPKETQYF
v_gene: TRBV6-1
d_gene: TRBD1
abundance: -
j_gene: TRBJ2-5

CDR3nt: TGTGCCAGCACCACTAACCGCGGGGGAGGGCGGTACACTGAAGCTTTCTTT
CDR3aa: CASTTNRGGGRYTEAFF
v_gene: TRBV7-9
d_gene: -
abundance: few
j_gene: TRBJ1-1

CDR3nt: TGTGCCACTGGACAGGGGGCAGGAGAGACCCAGTACTTC
CDR3aa: CATGQGAGETQYF
v_gene: TRBV19
d_gene: TRBD1
abundance: -
j_gene: TRBJ2-5

CDR3nt: TGTGCCTGGAGTGTACTAGGGACTCGCGGCTCACCCCTCCACTTT
CDR3aa: CAWSVLGTRGSPLHF
v_gene: TRBV30
d_gene: -
abundance: once
j_gene: TRBJ1-6

CDR3nt: TGTGCCAGCAGCCGCCTCGGGGATTGGAGCACTGAAGCTTTCTTT
CDR3aa: CASSRLGDWSTEAFF
v_gene: TRBV7-9
d_gene: -
abundance: -
j_gene: TRBJ1-1

CDR3nt: TGCGCCAGCAGCTTGTACGGGAGGGCCTCAGAGACCCAGTACTTC
CDR3aa: CASSLYGRASETQYF
v_gene: TRBV5-1
d_gene: TRBD2
abundance: -
j_gene: TRBJ2-5

CDR3nt: TGTGCCAGTAGTATAACGGGGGGCCGAGGGGAAGCTTTCTTT
CDR3aa: CASSITGGRGEAFF
v_gene: TRBV19
d_gene: -
abundance: once
j_gene: TRBJ1-1

CDR3nt: TGTGCCAGCACCCTTCTGGGGGTCGATACTGAAGCTTTCTTT
CDR3aa: CASTLLGVDTEAFF
v_gene: TRBV7-2
d_gene: -
abundance: -
j_gene: TRBJ1-1

CDR3nt: TGTGCCAGCAGCCCTGACACATTTCCCCGCTACGAGCAGTACTTC
CDR3aa: CASSPDTFPRYEQYF
v_gene: TRBV27
d_gene: -
abundance: -
j_gene: TRBJ2-7

CDR3nt: TGTGCCAGCAGCTTGGACGGGGGGACTGAAGCTTTCTTT
CDR3aa: CASSLDGGTEAFF
v_gene: TRBV5-4
d_gene: -
abundance: -
j_gene: TRBJ1-1

CDR3nt: TGCAGCGTTGCGGGTTTCGTGGAGACCCAGTACTTC
CDR3aa: CSVAGFVETQYF
v_gene: TRBV29-1
d_gene: -
abundance: few
j_gene: TRBJ2-5

CDR3nt: TGTGCCAGCAGCCCCGGCAGGGGGAATGAAAAACTGTTTTTT
CDR3aa: CASSPGRGNEKLFF
v_gene: TRBV5-4
d_gene: TRBD1
abundance: -
j_gene: TRBJ1-4

CDR3nt: TGTGCCAGCTCACCTGGCGCGTCCCACTCTGGAAACACCATATATTTT
CDR3aa: CASSPGASHSGNTIYF
v_gene: TRBV18
d_gene: -
abundance: -
j_gene: TRBJ1-3

CDR3nt: TGCGCCAGCAGCCAATACTCGAACGGTGGAAACACCATATATTTT
CDR3aa: CASSQYSNGGNTIYF
v_gene: TRBV4-1
d_gene: -
abundance: -
j_gene: TRBJ1-3

CDR3nt: TGCGCCAGCAGCCAAGAAGGGCCCAGCGGGGGGGGCTCCTACAATGAGCAGTTCTTC
CDR3aa: CASSQEGPSGGGSYNEQFF
v_gene: TRBV4-1
d_gene: TRBD2
abundance: -
j_gene: TRBJ2-1

CDR3nt: TGTGCCAGCTCACCACCGGGACAGGGGGCGCGTAGTGAGCAGTTCTTC
CDR3aa: CASSPPGQGARSEQFF
v_gene: TRBV18
d_gene: TRBD1
abundance: once
j_gene: TRBJ2-1

CDR3nt: TGTGCCAGCAGCCCCGGGACTAGCGGGAGGATATCCTACAATGAGCAGTTCTTC
CDR3aa: CASSPGTSGRISYNEQFF
v_gene: TRBV4-2
d_gene: TRBD2
abundance: once
j_gene: TRBJ2-1

CDR3nt: TGTGCCAGTAGTATGGGGCAGAACAATGAGCAGTTCTTC
CDR3aa: CASSMGQNNEQFF
v_gene: TRBV19
d_gene: -
abundance: -
j_gene: TRBJ2-1

CDR3nt: TGTGCCAGCAGTGAGGAACAGGGGCAGTACTTC
CDR3aa: CASSEEQGQYF
v_gene: TRBV6-1
d_gene: -
abundance: -
j_gene: TRBJ2-7

CDR3nt: TGTGCCAGCAGTTACAGGAGTTCCTACGAGCAGTACTTC
CDR3aa: CASSYRSSYEQYF
v_gene: TRBV6-6
d_gene: -
abundance: -
j_gene: TRBJ2-7

CDR3nt: TGTGCCAGCAGCTTACGGCAGGGTATAGACGAGCAGTACTTC
CDR3aa: CASSLRQGIDEQYF
v_gene: TRBV7-2
d_gene: -
abundance: -
j_gene: TRBJ2-7

CDR3nt: TGTGCCAGTAGTATGGACAACCTTTCAGAGGGCTATGGCTACACCTTC
CDR3aa: CASSMDNLSEGYGYTF
v_gene: TRBV19
d_gene: -
abundance: -
j_gene: TRBJ1-2

CDR3nt: TGCGCCAGCAGGGACGGGGTCTCTGGAAACACCATATATTTT
CDR3aa: CASRDGVSGNTIYF
v_gene: TRBV5-1
d_gene: -
abundance: few
j_gene: TRBJ1-3

CDR3nt: TGTGCCATCAGTGAAAGTGGGACAGGAGGCTCACCCCTCCACTTT
CDR3aa: CAISESGTGGSPLHF
v_gene: TRBV10-3
d_gene: TRBD1
abundance: -
j_gene: TRBJ1-6

CDR3nt: TGTGCCAGCAGGGACCCCAATGGCAATCAGCCCCAGCATTTT
CDR3aa: CASRDPNGNQPQHF
v_gene: TRBV6-5
d_gene: -
abundance: -
j_gene: TRBJ1-5

CDR3nt: TGCGCCAGCAGCTTGTTTAGCGGGGGGGCCCAAGAGACCCAGTACTTC
CDR3aa: CASSLFSGGAQETQYF
v_gene: TRBV5-1
d_gene: TRBD2
abundance: -
j_gene: TRBJ2-5

CDR3nt: TGTGCCAGCAGCTCGGGTACGGGGAGGGCTGAAGCTTTCTTT
CDR3aa: CASSSGTGRAEAFF
v_gene: TRBV11-3
d_gene: -
abundance: -
j_gene: TRBJ1-1

CDR3nt: TGTGCCAGCAGCTTAGCAGGGGGGACAGAGCAGTACTTC
CDR3aa: CASSLAGGTEQYF
v_gene: TRBV7-2
d_gene: -
abundance: -
j_gene: TRBJ2-7

CDR3nt: TGTGCCAGCAGTGAAACGACAGGGGATGGCTACACCTTC
CDR3aa: CASSETTGDGYTF
v_gene: TRBV6-1
d_gene: TRBD1
abundance: -
j_gene: TRBJ1-2

CDR3nt: TGTGCCAGCAGCTTAGTTGGTAGGGGGGGGAAAGAGACCCAGTACTTC
CDR3aa: CASSLVGRGGKETQYF
v_gene: TRBV11-2
d_gene: -
abundance: -
j_gene: TRBJ2-5

CDR3nt: TGTGCCAGCTCACCGCAGCGGGTCATGAACACTGAAGCTTTCTTT
CDR3aa: CASSPQRVMNTEAFF
v_gene: TRBV18
d_gene: -
abundance: once
j_gene: TRBJ1-1

CDR3nt: TGCGCCAGCAGAGGAGGGGAGACCCAGTACTTC
CDR3aa: CASRGGETQYF
v_gene: TRBV5-1
d_gene: -
abundance: many
j_gene: TRBJ2-5

CDR3nt: TGTGCCTGGAGCTTATCCGGGGCGACTGAAGCTTTCTTT
CDR3aa: CAWSLSGATEAFF
v_gene: TRBV30
d_gene: -
abundance: -
j_gene: TRBJ1-1